A single sample gave rise to the 22 T cell receptor beta chains below, sequenced in a study of OX40 agonist ivuxolimab in advanced cancers. Using immunoSEQ multiplex PCR, the repertoire was profiled, and TCRdb retains in-frame clones only, with some absent. The sample includes 20,000 to 25,000 clones, less than 90% of them seen just once. Here the sequenced sample was CD4+ or CD8+ T cells sorted from blood, taken in a trial of the OX40 agonist ivuxolimab. These TCRs come from an adult with an advanced solid tumor such as melanoma, head and neck, liver or kidney cancer.

This clone was seen only once. This chain connects TRBV4-2 to TRBJ2-5; weak D call: TRBD2 (5 bases). Trimming took off 4 bases at V and 2 bases at J, with 11 bases between the two ends. The CDR3 sequence is 14 residues long. Germline V lookup: CDR1 LGHNA, CDR2 YNFKEQ. The CDR3 spells CASSLRTAQETQYF. The DNA of the CDR3 is TGTGCCAGCAGCCTACGGACTGCACAAGAGACCCAGTACTTC.

This clone was picked up one time. V and J are TRBV27 and TRBJ1-1; a possible D gene is TRBD1 (5 bases). Trimming pared 2 bases from V and 0 bases from J, leaving 13 bases between. Looked up from germline, CDR1 is MNHEY and CDR2 is SMNVEV (reference sequence). This CDR3 comprises 16 residues. CDR3 in DNA: TGTGCCAGCAGTTTAAGACAGTTATCCATGAACACTGAAGCTTTCTTT. Its protein product is CASSLRQLSMNTEAFF.

The V call is TRBV5-5, the J call TRBJ1-2; tentatively, D is TRBD1 (6 bases). The germline V and J ends were trimmed by 0 bases and 3 bases, with 15 bases remaining between them. CDR3 length: 16 amino acids. CDR1 and CDR2 from the germline V gene are SGHKS and YYEKEE (reference sequence). The CDR3 loop reads CASSLGWGRGDYGYTF. CDR3 DNA sequence: TGTGCCAGCAGCTTGGGGTGGGGCAGGGGAGACTATGGCTACACCTTC.

The rearrangement joins TRBV7-9 to TRBJ2-2; D is possibly TRBD2 (6 bases). Per the germline V gene, CDR1 is SEHNR and CDR2 is FQNEAQ (reference sequence). The V gene lost 2 bases and the J gene lost 4 bases, with 11 bases spanning the gap. CDR3 length: 15 residues. The CDR3 DNA is TGTGCCAGCAGCTTAAGACTAGAGGTCACCGGGGAGCTGTTTTTT. Translating it yields CASSLRLEVTGELFF.

The chain couples TRBV7-9 to TRBJ1-1, with D uncertain. Trimming left V 5 bases short and J 0 bases short, with 13 bases between. The CDR3 is 15 residues long. The germline CDR1 and CDR2 sequences are SEHNR and FQNEAQ (reference sequence). CDR3 loop: CASSPMTDLNTEAFF. DNA of the CDR3: TGTGCCAGCAGCCCGATGACCGATTTGAACACTGAAGCTTTCTTT.

J is TRBJ2-2 and V is TRBV5-1, with D uncertain. CDR1 and CDR2 (germline): SGHRS, YFSETQ. V was clipped by 0 bases and J by 3 bases, with 15 bases between them. This CDR3 comprises 17 residues. The CDR3 loop reads CASSLVGPRDDTGELFF. In DNA, the CDR3 is TGCGCCAGCAGCTTGGTAGGGCCTCGCGACGACACCGGGGAGCTGTTTTTT. The whole variable domain, remainder taken from reference TRBV5-1 and TRBJ2-2, is KAGVTQTPRYLIKTRGQQVTLSCSPISGHRSVSWYQQTPGQGLQFLFEYFSETQRNKGNFPGRFSGRQFSNSRSEMNVSTLELGDSALYLCASSLVGPRDDTGELFFGEGSRLTVL.

This sequence joins TRBV7-9 and TRBJ1-3, with D maybe TRBD1 (5 bases). This CDR3 region has 14 residues. Germline loops: CDR1 SEHNR, CDR2 FQNEAQ (reference sequence). Trimming pared 3 bases from V and 7 bases from J, leaving 13 bases between. The CDR3 DNA reads as TGTGCCAGCAGCTTGGGAGGCTGGGGGAACACCATATATTTT. Its protein is CASSLGGWGNTIYF.

CDR3 in DNA: TGTGCCAGCAGCCATGGGACTAGCGGGAGGCTCTCCTACGAGCAGTACTTC. Protein: CASSHGTSGRLSYEQYF. This rearrangement joins TRBV11-3 to TRBJ2-7; TRBD2 matches 15 bases. The CDR3 has 17 residues. The germline V gene encodes CDR1 SGHNT and CDR2 YENEEA. V lost 5 bases to trimming and J lost 0 bases; unmatched junction nucleotides: 5.

This chain links TRBV5-1 with TRBJ2-2; D is undetermined. Germline loops: CDR1 SGHRS, CDR2 YFSETQ. The length of the CDR3 is 15 residues. V was clipped by 3 bases and J by 7 bases, with 16 bases between them. The CDR3 sequence: CASSSKGPPGGELFF. The CDR3 bases are TGCGCCAGCAGCTCTAAGGGCCCTCCGGGCGGGGAGCTGTTTTTT.

This clone was picked up one time. The chain is built from TRBV21-1 and TRBJ1-2; TRBD1 is taken as the D call from the table, unchecked against the DNA. TRBV21-1 is recorded as a pseudogene. This CDR3 is 15 amino acids long. CDR3 in DNA: TGTGCCAGCAGTCCCCTGAGGACACAACCATATGGCTACACCTTC. As protein: CASSPLRTQPYGYTF.

The J gene is TRBJ2-3, the V gene TRBV9; no definite D call. The length of the CDR3 is 13 residues. V was cut by 1 base and J by 2 bases, with 5 bases left in between. Germline V gives CDR1 SGDLS, CDR2 YYNGEE. The CDR3: CASSVSPTDTQYF. The DNA of the CDR3 is TGTGCCAGCAGCGTAAGCCCCACAGATACGCAGTATTTT.

This clone was observed a few times. V is TRBV7-9 and J is TRBJ2-1; D remains unclear. CDR1 and CDR2 (germline): SEHNR, FQNEAQ (reference sequence). This CDR3 region has 16 residues. V lost 2 bases to trimming and J lost 5 bases, with 16 bases between them. The chain's CDR3 is CASSLKNGYDHNEQFF. Here the CDR3 DNA reads TGTGCCAGCAGCTTAAAAAACGGGTATGATCACAATGAGCAGTTCTTC.

This rearrangement joins TRBV18 to TRBJ2-3; a possible D gene is TRBD1 (5 bases). Trimming pared 5 bases from V and 7 bases from J, leaving 13 bases between. Germline V gene sequence: CDR1 KGHSH, CDR2 LQKENI. The CDR3 contains 13 residues. The CDR3 is CASSSSGRNTQYF. The CDR3 nucleotides read TGTGCCAGCTCATCCTCAGGGCGAAATACGCAGTATTTT.

This chain joins TRBV2 and TRBJ2-5; 8 positions agree with TRBD1. The DNA end is a closer match to TRBJ2-7, so the J assignment may be wrong. The CDR3 is 14 amino acids. The germline V gene has CDR1 SNHLY and CDR2 FYNNEI. In nucleotides, the CDR3 is TGTGCCAGCAGTGACAGGGGGCTAGGTTACGAGCAGTACTTC. Residues: CASSDRGLGYEQYF.

The chain uses TRBV13 and TRBJ2-1; 9 bases map to TRBD1. The CDR3 spans 16 residues. CDR1 PRHDT and CDR2 FYEKMQ come from the germline V gene (reference sequence). After removal of 3 bases from V and 6 bases from J, the junction contained 9 bases not matched to a gene. DNA for the CDR3: TGTGCCAGCAGCTTCCGCCGGGACAGGGTTGGCAATGAGCAGTTCTTC. Encoded protein: CASSFRRDRVGNEQFF.

V is TRBV5-1 and J is TRBJ1-1; maybe TRBD1 (6 bases). The V and J ends lost 1 base and 11 bases respectively, with 12 bases between them. Germline loops: CDR1 SGHRS, CDR2 YFSETQ. This CDR3 is 12 amino acids long. The CDR3 sequence is CASSLTGAPAFF. The CDR3 region has the DNA TGCGCCAGCAGCTTGACGGGGGCGCCGGCTTTCTTT.

The gene calls are TRBV6-5 and TRBJ2-1, with 11 bases fitting TRBD2. CDR3 length: 16 residues. Per the germline V gene, CDR1 is MNHEY and CDR2 is SVGAGI. Trimming took 3 bases from V and 6 from J; bases not matched to a gene: 7. The CDR3 spells CASSYGRLAGPNEQFF. In nucleotides, the CDR3 is TGTGCCAGCAGTTATGGGAGACTAGCGGGGCCCAATGAGCAGTTCTTC.

The chain links TRBV9 to TRBJ1-4, with no clear D. The V and J ends lost 3 bases and 6 bases respectively, with 12 bases between them. The CDR3 sequence is 14 residues long. CDR1 SGDLS and CDR2 YYNGEE come from the germline V gene. CDR3 residues: CASSGTPGDEKLFF. As DNA, the CDR3 is TGTGCCAGCAGCGGGACGCCGGGAGATGAAAAACTGTTTTTT.

This clone was recorded a few times. The chain combines TRBV9 with TRBJ2-7; 7 positions agree with TRBD2. From germline, CDR1 is SGDLS and CDR2 YYNGEE. The J segment lost 3 bases and the V segment lost 0 bases, leaving 6 bases of the junction unmatched. The length of the CDR3 is 15 residues. The CDR3 DNA is TGTGCCAGCAGCGTAGGTAGCGGGCTCCACTACGAGCAGTACTTC. It yields the protein CASSVGSGLHYEQYF.

This chain joins TRBV6-5 and TRBJ2-7; D is undetermined. The germline gives CDR1 MNHEY, CDR2 SVGAGI. The CDR3 is made up of 16 amino acids. V was shortened by 0 bases and J by 0 bases, with 12 bases between the two germline ends. The DNA of the CDR3 is TGTGCCAGCAGTTACTCGCTTCACGGGCTCTCCTACGAGCAGTACTTC. Residues: CASSYSLHGLSYEQYF.

This clone has more than one count but fewer than ten. V is TRBV25-1 and J is TRBJ2-2, with a tentative D call TRBD2 (6 bases). The CDR3 runs to 14 residues. V shed 4 bases and J shed 1 base, with 7 bases lying between them. The V gene's germline CDR1 is MGHDK and CDR2 SYGVNS. The CDR3 loop is CASSGLGNTGELFF. DNA of the CDR3: TGTGCCAGCAGTGGACTAGGGAACACCGGGGAGCTGTTTTTT.

The chain uses TRBV30 and TRBJ1-6, with no clear D. The germline V and J ends were trimmed by 3 bases and 6 bases, with 9 bases remaining between them. Germline V lookup: CDR1 GTSNPN, CDR2 SVGIG (reference sequence). The CDR3 is made up of 13 amino acids. The CDR3 spells CAWRRDSNSPLHF. The CDR3 nucleotides are TGTGCCTGGAGAAGGGATAGTAATTCACCCCTCCACTTT.